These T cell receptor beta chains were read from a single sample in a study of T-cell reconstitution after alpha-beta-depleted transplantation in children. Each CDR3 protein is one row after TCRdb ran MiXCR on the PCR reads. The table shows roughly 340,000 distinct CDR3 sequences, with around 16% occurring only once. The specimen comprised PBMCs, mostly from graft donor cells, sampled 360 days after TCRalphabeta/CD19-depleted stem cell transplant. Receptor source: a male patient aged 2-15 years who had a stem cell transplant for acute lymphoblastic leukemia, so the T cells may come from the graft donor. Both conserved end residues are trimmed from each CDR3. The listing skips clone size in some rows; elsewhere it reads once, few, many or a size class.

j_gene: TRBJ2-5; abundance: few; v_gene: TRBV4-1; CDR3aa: ASSHKGGGGETQY
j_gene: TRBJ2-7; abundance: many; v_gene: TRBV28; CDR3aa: ASSFSDRLFYEQY
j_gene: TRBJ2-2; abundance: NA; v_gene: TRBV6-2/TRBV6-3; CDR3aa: ASSRGSNTGELF
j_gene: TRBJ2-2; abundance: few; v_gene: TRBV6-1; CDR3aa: ASTPRIAGVNTGELF
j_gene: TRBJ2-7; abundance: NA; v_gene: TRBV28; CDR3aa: ASSFFLSLTALSYEQY
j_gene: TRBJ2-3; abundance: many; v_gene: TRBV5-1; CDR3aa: ASSLEATSGDTQY
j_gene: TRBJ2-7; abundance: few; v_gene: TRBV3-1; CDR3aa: ASSQGRGVYEQY
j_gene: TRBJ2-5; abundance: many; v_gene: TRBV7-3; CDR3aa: ASSLVRGETQY
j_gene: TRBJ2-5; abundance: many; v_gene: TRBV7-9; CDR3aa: ASSGGHLIQETQY
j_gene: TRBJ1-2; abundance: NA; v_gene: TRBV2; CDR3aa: ASSEASRYYGYT
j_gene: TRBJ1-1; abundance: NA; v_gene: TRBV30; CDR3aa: AWNFPTGGLSAF
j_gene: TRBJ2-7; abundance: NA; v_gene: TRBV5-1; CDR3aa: ASPFGTGEDEQY
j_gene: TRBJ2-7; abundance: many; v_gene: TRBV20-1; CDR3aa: SASGSGTKSSYEQY
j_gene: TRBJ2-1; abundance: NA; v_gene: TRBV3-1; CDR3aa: ASSFTGRDEQF
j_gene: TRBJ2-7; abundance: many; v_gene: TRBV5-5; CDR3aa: ASSASTVSYEQY
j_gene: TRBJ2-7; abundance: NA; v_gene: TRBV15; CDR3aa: ATSRDQANAGAYEQY
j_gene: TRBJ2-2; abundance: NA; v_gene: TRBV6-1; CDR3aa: ASSGRGGGTGELF
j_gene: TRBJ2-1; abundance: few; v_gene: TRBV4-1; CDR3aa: ASSQDPSGVADNEQF
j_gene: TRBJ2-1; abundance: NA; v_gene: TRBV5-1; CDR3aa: ASSIGSSYNEQF
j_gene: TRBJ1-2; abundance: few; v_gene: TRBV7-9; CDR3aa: ASSSNRGLGYGYT
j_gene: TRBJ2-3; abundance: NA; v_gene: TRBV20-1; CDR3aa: SAVREANTDTQY
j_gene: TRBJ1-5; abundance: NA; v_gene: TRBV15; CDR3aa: ATSRDLGQRGSQPQH
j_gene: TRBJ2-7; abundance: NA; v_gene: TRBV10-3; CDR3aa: AISESGGTLSYEQY
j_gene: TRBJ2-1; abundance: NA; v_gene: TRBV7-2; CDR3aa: ASSLDPSGSPVF
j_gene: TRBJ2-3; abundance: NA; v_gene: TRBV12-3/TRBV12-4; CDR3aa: ASSSPGQGKDKQY
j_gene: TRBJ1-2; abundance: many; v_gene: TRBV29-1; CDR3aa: SAFIRQIYT
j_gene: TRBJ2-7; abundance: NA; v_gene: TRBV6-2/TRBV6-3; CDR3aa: ASSPQTGSYEQY
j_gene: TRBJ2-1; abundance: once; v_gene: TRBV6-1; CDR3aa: ASRVGTGVNEQF
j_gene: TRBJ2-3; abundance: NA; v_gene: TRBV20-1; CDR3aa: SAGLAGVHVGDTQY